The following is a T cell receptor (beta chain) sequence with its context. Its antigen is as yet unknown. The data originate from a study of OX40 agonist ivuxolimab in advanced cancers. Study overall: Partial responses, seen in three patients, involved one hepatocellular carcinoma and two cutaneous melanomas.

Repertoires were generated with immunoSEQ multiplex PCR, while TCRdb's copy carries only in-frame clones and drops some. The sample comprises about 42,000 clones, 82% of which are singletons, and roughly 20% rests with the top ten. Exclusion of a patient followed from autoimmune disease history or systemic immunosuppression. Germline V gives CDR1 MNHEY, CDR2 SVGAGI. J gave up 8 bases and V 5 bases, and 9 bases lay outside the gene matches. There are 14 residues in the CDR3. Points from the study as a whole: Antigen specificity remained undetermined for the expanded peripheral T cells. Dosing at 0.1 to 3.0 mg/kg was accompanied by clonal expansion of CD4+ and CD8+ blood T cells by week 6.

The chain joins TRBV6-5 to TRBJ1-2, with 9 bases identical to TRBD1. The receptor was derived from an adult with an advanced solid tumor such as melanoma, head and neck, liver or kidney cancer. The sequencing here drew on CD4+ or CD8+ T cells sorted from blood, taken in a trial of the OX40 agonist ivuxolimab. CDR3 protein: CASSISGTGSGYTF. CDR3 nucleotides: TGTGCCAGCAGTATCTCCGGGACAGGGTCGGGCTACACCTTC.